A single sample gave rise to the 3 T cell receptor beta chains below, sequenced in a study of Ad26.COV2.S vaccination and SARS-CoV-2 variants. Measured with immunoSEQ multiplex PCR; TCRdb has only the in-frame clones, and not every one. The profile covers hundreds of thousands of clones, with roughly nine tenths appearing a single time and approximately 1.5% taken by the ten largest. As to treatment: some 19 received Ad26.COV2.S at low or high dose, single or two shots; about 5 received placebo; per-sample allocation not given. The samples date from day 63 after the first vaccine or placebo injection. This material consisted of peripheral blood, taken in a trial of Ad26.COV2.S vaccine versus placebo. These TCRs come from a person aged 18 to 65 who received the Ad26.COV2.S COVID-19 vaccine or a placebo.

V gene TRBV18 combines with J gene TRBJ2-3; D gene uncertain. CDR1 and CDR2 from the germline V gene are KGHSH and LQKENI. This CDR3 spans 16 amino acids. Trimming cost V 0 bases and J 0 bases, with 10 bases left between them. CDR3: CASSPPLSSSTDTQYF. The CDR3 DNA reads as TGTGCCAGCTCACCACCGCTCAGTTCTAGCACAGATACGCAGTATTTT.

The genes are TRBV30 and TRBJ2-2, with 7 bases identical to TRBD2. This CDR3 is 16 amino acids long. Trimming removed 0 bases from V and 4 bases from J; junction bases left unmatched: 8. The germline gives CDR1 GTSNPN, CDR2 SVGIG (reference sequence). The CDR3 sequence is CAWSVKLGGSTGELFF. In nucleotides, the CDR3 is TGTGCCTGGAGTGTTAAGTTAGGCGGGAGCACCGGGGAGCTGTTTTTT.

The V gene is TRBV19, the J gene TRBJ1-2; D is ambiguous. The germline V gene has CDR1 LNHDA and CDR2 SQIVND (reference sequence). CDR3 length: 10 residues. V dropped 7 bases and J dropped 8 bases, with 8 bases sitting between them. The DNA for the CDR3 is TGTGCCAGTACCTCTGGGGGCTACACCTTC. This encodes CASTSGGYTF.